The 2 T cell receptor beta chains below come from one sample, sequenced in a study of identical twins. TCRdb re-called the 5' RACE reads through MiXCR, storing one row per CDR3 protein. The sample yields 520,000 or so distinct CDR3 sequences, approximately 22% seen once. The same data also contributed to another study, on T cells expressing NK-cell markers.

What was sequenced was CD4+ T cells sorted from blood. These receptors were collected from a woman under 30 in good health.

The V and J genes are TRBV11-3 and TRBJ2-1, with TRBD2 matching 8 bases. Trimming cost V 1 base and J 10 bases; bases outside gene matches: 12. CDR3 length equals 16 residues. Germline CDR1 SGHNT, CDR2 YENEEA. CDR3 in amino acids: CASSLVPGRAFGEQFF. CDR3 nucleotides: TGTGCCAGCAGCTTAGTCCCCGGGAGGGCCTTCGGGGAGCAGTTCTTC.

The rearrangement joins TRBV12-3 or TRBV12-4 to TRBJ2-7; D is tentatively TRBD1 or TRBD2 (5 bases each). Trimming took 3 bases from V and 2 from J, leaving 8 bases between them. The CDR3 consists of 13 residues. The CDR3 spells CASSFGAPYEQYF. The CDR3 coding sequence is TGTGCCAGCAGTTTCGGGGCGCCCTACGAGCAGTACTTC.